The sequence of this T cell receptor (beta chain) was determined in a study of blood T cell repertoires in COVID-19. CDR3 length: 14 amino acids. V was pared by 4 bases and J by 0 bases, with 11 bases between. Looked up from germline, CDR1 is SGHDT and CDR2 is YYEEEE. Authors' processing steps: Amplification of reference gene primers provided the estimated nucleated cell counts. The protocol was immunoSEQ multiplex PCR, while the TCRdb copy is restricted to in-frame clones and leaves out a portion. That table gives V, J and clone size, and the DNA gave D and trimming. The data hold fewer than 250,000 clones, with 65% to 85% observed a single time.

The rearrangement links TRBV5-6 to TRBJ2-7; D uncertain. This sequence originates from a woman in her 30s who had recovered from COVID-19. Sequences were obtained from PBMCs or T cells enriched from blood (not recorded which). The CDR3 DNA sequence: TGTGCCAGCAGCATCCCAGGAACCTCCTACGAGCAGTACTTC. Its protein is CASSIPGTSYEQYF.